The 22 T cell receptor beta chains below all came from one sample that was sequenced in a study of T cell responses to AZD1222 COVID-19 vaccine. Here immunoSEQ multiplex PCR was the method, and the copy in TCRdb shows in-frame clones only, minus some. Counted here are about 150,000 clones, roughly 88% occurring once; the ten biggest clones make up under 7%. The sequences come from peripheral blood, collected 28 days after the second dose of the MenACWY control vaccine. All receptors derive from an adult who received the MenACWY meningococcal vaccine as a control.

This clone was detected once. The V call is TRBV19, the J call TRBJ2-7; 7 bases align to TRBD1. V gave up 3 bases and J gave up 5 bases; unmatched junction bases: 4. From germline, CDR1 is LNHDA and CDR2 SQIVND (reference sequence). The CDR3 totals 13 residues. The CDR3 DNA reads TGTGCCAGTAGTATGGTGACAGGGAACGAGCAGTACTTC. This codes for CASSMVTGNEQYF.

This chain joins TRBV10-3 and TRBJ2-1; 16 nucleotides align to TRBD2. The CDR3 sequence is 17 residues long. V dropped 4 bases and J dropped 9; count of bases not matched to a gene: 9. CDR1 is ENHRY and CDR2 is SYGVKD in the germline V gene. The CDR3 region is CAISARGLAGGRSEQFF. DNA of the CDR3: TGTGCCATCAGTGCCCGGGGACTAGCGGGGGGGCGAAGTGAGCAGTTCTTC.

The chain employs TRBV27 and TRBJ1-5; 7 bases are shared with TRBD1. The CDR3 loop spans 17 amino acids. Germline CDR1 is MNHEY and CDR2 is SMNVEV (reference sequence). With 4 bases clipped from V and 6 bases from J, the junction kept 15 bases outside the gene matches. The CDR3 region has the DNA TGTGCCAGCAGTTCTCACCAGACAGGGAGAATTGGTCAGCCCCAGCATTTT. Encoded protein: CASSSHQTGRIGQPQHF.

V and J are TRBV9 and TRBJ1-2, with D tentatively TRBD1 (5 bases). This CDR3 contains 13 residues. Trimming removed 1 base at V and 4 bases at J, with 8 bases between. Germline-derived CDR1 and CDR2 are SGDLS and YYNGEE. CDR3 in amino acids: CASSVQGSYGYTF. CDR3 in DNA: TGTGCCAGCAGCGTACAGGGTTCCTATGGCTACACCTTC.

The chain employs TRBV7-2 and TRBJ1-5; 7 bases agree with TRBD1. Germline CDR1 SGHTA, CDR2 FQGNSA. This CDR3 contains 15 residues. With 3 bases clipped from V and 5 bases from J, the junction kept 7 bases outside the gene matches. The CDR3 DNA is TGTGCCAGCAGCTTGGAGGGGGCGTGGGATCAGCCCCAGCATTTT. Its translation: CASSLEGAWDQPQHF.

This rearrangement joins TRBV29-1 to TRBJ1-4, with 7 bases fitting TRBD1. The V gene's germline CDR1 is SQVTM and CDR2 ANQGSEA. This CDR3 has 14 residues. Trimming removed 4 bases from V and 3 bases from J; junction bases left unmatched: 5. CDR3 region: CSVADRAANEKLFF. CDR3 nucleotide sequence: TGCAGCGTTGCCGACAGGGCAGCTAATGAAAAACTGTTTTTT.

The CDR3 sequence: CASSHLKTSTDTQYF. The CDR3 nucleotides are TGCGCCAGCAGCCACCTAAAAACTAGCACAGATACGCAGTATTTT. The rearrangement joins TRBV4-3 to TRBJ2-3, with D unclear. The ends were cut back, 3 bases at V and 0 bases at J, with 10 bases in the middle. The germline V gene encodes CDR1 LGHNA and CDR2 YSLEER. The CDR3 covers 15 residues.

The chain combines TRBV13 with TRBJ2-6; 8 bases are shared with TRBD1. The CDR3 runs 15 residues. The V and J ends lost 6 bases and 2 bases, in that order; junction bases with no gene match: 3. Germline CDR1 PRHDT, CDR2 FYEKMQ (reference sequence). The CDR3 DNA follows: TGTGCCAGCAGATTGACAGGGGCTGGGGCCAACGTCCTGACTTTC. Encoded protein: CASRLTGAGANVLTF.

V is TRBV14 and J is TRBJ2-7; no clear D. The germline V gene encodes CDR1 SGHDN and CDR2 FVKESK. The germline V and J ends were trimmed by 0 bases and 3 bases, with 12 bases remaining between them. The CDR3 is 15 residues long. The CDR3 loop is CASSQEMGWDYEQYF. The CDR3 DNA is TGTGCCAGCAGCCAAGAGATGGGGTGGGACTACGAGCAGTACTTC.

The genes are TRBV24-1 and TRBJ1-5; D is undetermined. The germline V gene has CDR1 KGHDR and CDR2 SFDVKD. The CDR3 spans 16 residues. V lost 4 bases and J 5 bases, leaving 17 bases between the germline ends. The CDR3 sequence: CATSDRGAGKDQPQHF. The CDR3 nucleotides are TGTGCCACCAGTGACCGGGGAGCGGGGAAGGATCAGCCCCAGCATTTT.

V usage is TRBV4-3 and J usage is TRBJ1-2, with D possibly matching TRBD1 (6 bases). Germline CDR1 is LGHNA and CDR2 is YSLEER. The V end was cut by 0 bases, the J end by 4 bases, with 15 bases between. The CDR3 runs to 16 residues. CDR3 sequence: CASSQEGARPFYGYTF. DNA of the CDR3: TGCGCCAGCAGCCAAGAGGGGGCCAGACCCTTCTATGGCTACACCTTC.

The V and J genes are TRBV5-4 and TRBJ1-1; weak D call: TRBD1 (6 bases). Germline CDR1 reads SGHNT; CDR2 reads YYREEE (reference sequence). V dropped 0 bases and J dropped 2 bases, with 11 bases sitting between them. The CDR3 sequence is 15 residues long. CDR3 bases: TGTGCCAGCAGCTTGGCCGGGGGGGCTAACACTGAAGCTTTCTTT. Translation: CASSLAGGANTEAFF.

This chain uses TRBV7-2 with TRBJ1-1; D is possibly TRBD1 (6 bases). This CDR3 is 14 amino acids long. CDR1 and CDR2 (germline): SGHTA, FQGNSA. Trimming cost V 4 bases and J 5 bases, with 14 bases left between them. As DNA, the CDR3 is TGTGCCAGCAGCTCGTCAGGGGTTGGGACTGAAGCTTTCTTT. As protein: CASSSSGVGTEAFF.

The rearrangement links TRBV24-1 to TRBJ2-1; D remains unclear. Germline values: CDR1 KGHDR, CDR2 SFDVKD. The length of the CDR3 is 16 residues. V gave up 4 bases and J gave up 2 bases, with 14 bases separating them. CDR3 DNA: TGTGCCACCAGTGACCACACCGCTCGGACCTACAATGAGCAGTTCTTC. It is translated as CATSDHTARTYNEQFF.

The chain couples TRBV5-4 to TRBJ2-1, with TRBD2 matching 8 bases. The germline V gene has CDR1 SGHNT and CDR2 YYREEE (reference sequence). This CDR3 is built from 15 residues. The V segment lost 1 base and the J segment 7 bases; nucleotides outside the gene matches: 7. The CDR3 DNA is TGTGCCAGCAGCTTGACGGGACTAGTCAGGAATGAGCAGTTCTTC. Translated: CASSLTGLVRNEQFF.

The chain joins TRBV7-6 to TRBJ2-6; D is unresolved. Germline V gene lookup returns CDR1 SGHVS and CDR2 FNYEAQ. CDR3 length equals 15 residues. Trimming took off 7 bases at V and 0 bases at J, with 10 bases between the two ends. The chain's CDR3 is CASTWVPSGANVLTF. The CDR3 region has the DNA TGTGCCAGCACCTGGGTACCCTCTGGGGCCAACGTCCTGACTTTC.

CDR3 nucleotides: TGTGCCAGCAGTTTCTTCGACAGGGACACTGAAGCTTTCTTT. It translates to CASSFFDRDTEAFF. The J gene is TRBJ1-1, the V gene TRBV28; TRBD1 matches 7 bases. Germline V gene sequence: CDR1 MDHEN, CDR2 SYDVKM. V lost 3 bases and J lost 3; bases outside the gene matches: 4. The CDR3 spans 14 residues.

This clone occurred many times. V gene TRBV29-1 combines with J gene TRBJ1-2, with 7 bases lining up with TRBD1. Germline V lookup: CDR1 SQVTM, CDR2 ANQGSEA. There are 13 residues in the CDR3. Germline trimming cut 4 bases from V and 4 bases from J; bases unmatched to any gene: 6. CDR3 DNA: TGCAGCGTTGTAGACAGGGCGCTCTATGGCTACACCTTC. It is translated as CSVVDRALYGYTF.

This clone was detected once. The chain uses TRBV30 and TRBJ2-7; D is unresolved. CDR3 length: 12 amino acids. CDR1 is GTSNPN and CDR2 is SVGIG in the germline V gene (reference sequence). The V gene lost 2 bases and the J gene lost 2 bases, with 7 bases spanning the gap. CDR3: CAWSSSTYEQYF. DNA for the CDR3: TGTGCCTGGAGTTCAAGTACCTACGAGCAGTACTTC.

The chain has TRBV6-5 and TRBJ1-2; D is uncertain. This CDR3 comprises 14 residues. The ends were cut back, 3 bases at V and 8 bases at J, with 16 bases in the middle. The germline CDR1 and CDR2 sequences are MNHEY and SVGAGI. This CDR3 reads CASSYSKTTVGYTF. Here the CDR3 DNA reads TGTGCCAGCAGTTATTCGAAAACCACGGTGGGCTACACCTTC.

V usage is TRBV3-1 (or the pseudogene TRBV3-2) and J usage is TRBJ2-5; the match to TRBD2 covers 14 bases. The CDR3 length is 17 residues. CDR1 LGHDT and CDR2 YNNKEL come from the germline V gene (reference sequence). Losses at the gene ends were 2 bases for V and 3 bases for J; bases not matched to a gene: 5. Here the CDR3 reads CASSQWGTSGSEETQYF. In DNA, the CDR3 is TGTGCCAGCAGCCAATGGGGGACTAGCGGGAGTGAAGAGACCCAGTACTTC.

The rearrangement uses TRBV24-1 and TRBJ2-5; D is undetermined. This CDR3 spans 12 amino acids. The germline V gene encodes CDR1 KGHDR and CDR2 SFDVKD. V was pared by 2 bases and J by 4 bases, with 4 bases between. The CDR3 DNA reads as TGTGCCACCAGTGATTCGGGAGAGACCCAGTACTTC. This codes for CATSDSGETQYF.